These 23 T cell receptor beta chains originate from one sample sequenced in a study of T cell changes during pregnancy in multiple sclerosis. TCRdb keeps only in-frame clones here, not all; method: immunoSEQ multiplex PCR. This sample has approximately 100,000 clones, with 85% to 95% found just once. Sequenced material: peripheral blood, taken after pregnancy. The receptors stem from a female donor with multiple sclerosis, enrolled in a pregnancy study.

This clone appeared a few times. The rearrangement uses TRBV2 and TRBJ1-5, with 10 bases lining up with TRBD1. This CDR3 contains 14 residues. CDR1 and CDR2 (germline): SNHLY, FYNNEI. V was pared by 5 bases and J by 9 bases, with 7 bases of the junction left unmatched. This chain's CDR3 is CASSPGQGFPPQHF. The CDR3 coding sequence is TGTGCCAGCAGTCCGGGACAGGGGTTTCCGCCCCAGCATTTT.

V gene TRBV6-1 combines with J gene TRBJ1-1; 9 bases align to TRBD1. The CDR3 spans 14 residues. The germline CDR1 and CDR2 sequences are MNHNS and SASEGT. V lost 7 bases to trimming and J lost 5 bases; unmatched junction nucleotides: 8. The CDR3 DNA is TGTGCCAGCACCCACAGGGGGCGCGGGACTGAAGCTTTCTTT. This translates into CASTHRGRGTEAFF.

The J gene is TRBJ2-7, the V gene TRBV6-5; 11 bases match TRBD2. Germline assignment: CDR1 MNHEY and CDR2 SVGAGI. The J segment lost 6 bases and the V segment lost 2 bases, leaving 6 bases of the junction unmatched. The CDR3 runs to 15 residues. CDR3 region: CASSYLAGGPGEQYF. The CDR3, as DNA: TGTGCCAGCAGTTACCTAGCGGGAGGACCCGGCGAGCAGTACTTC.

V gene TRBV9 combines with J gene TRBJ2-3; a weak D match, TRBD1 (6 bases). CDR1 is SGDLS and CDR2 is YYNGEE in the germline V gene. Trimming shortened V by 4 bases and J by 10 bases, and 16 bases separated the two germline ends. CDR3 length: 13 residues. The CDR3: CASSWGPKVPQYF. As DNA, the CDR3 is TGTGCCAGCAGCTGGGGGCCCAAGGTACCGCAGTATTTT.

The chain links TRBV25-1 to TRBJ1-5; 9 nucleotides line up with TRBD1. Germline values: CDR1 MGHDK, CDR2 SYGVNS. Trimming took 8 bases from V and 2 from J; bases not matched to a gene: 4. The CDR3 has 14 amino acids. DNA for the CDR3: TGTGCCAGCGGACAGGGGATCGGCAATCAGCCCCAGCATTTT. This gives the protein CASGQGIGNQPQHF.

The chain is built from TRBV6-1 and TRBJ1-1; TRBD1 is a possible D gene (5 bases). The CDR3 is 12 residues long. Trimming took off 6 bases at V and 8 bases at J, with 13 bases between the two ends. Per the germline V gene, CDR1 is MNHNS and CDR2 is SASEGT. The CDR3 region has the DNA TGTGCCAGCAGCCCATGGGGGGAGGAAGCTTTCTTT. This encodes CASSPWGEEAFF.

The chain employs TRBV10-3 and TRBJ2-3; TRBD2 agrees at 9 bases. Germline lookup yields CDR1 ENHRY and CDR2 SYGVKD. V lost 3 bases, J lost 6 bases, and 7 bases stayed unmatched. CDR3 length equals 15 residues. The CDR3 nucleotides are TGTGCCATCAGTGACAGCGGGGGGCCGGAGGATACGCAGTATTTT. It translates to CAISDSGGPEDTQYF.

The chain carries TRBV5-4 and TRBJ1-1, with D possibly TRBD1 on 6 matching bases. The CDR3 totals 14 residues. V was cut by 2 bases and J by 2 bases, with 10 bases left in between. Germline V lookup: CDR1 SGHNT, CDR2 YYREEE (reference sequence). The CDR3 sequence is CASSLQGFNTEAFF. The CDR3 bases are TGTGCCAGCAGCTTACAGGGCTTTAACACTGAAGCTTTCTTT.

The rearrangement uses TRBV11-2 and TRBJ2-7; 12 nucleotides agree with TRBD2. V shed 3 bases and J 3 bases; nucleotides not matched to a gene: 9. Germline V gene data show CDR1 as SGHAT and CDR2 as FQNNGV. The CDR3 is made up of 17 amino acids. Here the CDR3 reads CASSLLAGGPSGYEQYF. In DNA form, the CDR3 reads TGTGCCAGCAGCTTGCTAGCGGGAGGGCCCTCCGGCTACGAGCAGTACTTC.

The chain combines TRBV28 with TRBJ1-5; 7 nucleotides match TRBD1. Looked up from germline, CDR1 is MDHEN and CDR2 is SYDVKM. This CDR3 is 12 amino acids long. V shed 6 bases and J 9 bases; nucleotides not matched to a gene: 5. Here the CDR3 reads CASSYQGGPQHF. CDR3 in DNA: TGTGCCAGCAGCTATCAGGGGGGGCCCCAGCATTTT.

V and J are TRBV9 and TRBJ1-4; 9 bases are a match to TRBD1. The germline gives CDR1 SGDLS, CDR2 YYNGEE. The CDR3 is 17 amino acids. J was trimmed by 8 bases and V by 1 base; bases with no gene match: 12. The chain's CDR3 is CASSVSGTGPRREKLFF. The CDR3 nucleotides read TGTGCCAGCAGCGTATCCGGGACAGGGCCTAGAAGGGAAAAACTGTTTTTT.

In this sample, this clone turned up once. DNA for the CDR3: TGTGCCTGGAGACAGCGGGGGGCTCCGAACACCGGGGAGCTGTTTTTT. Its translation is CAWRQRGAPNTGELFF. The rearrangement joins TRBV30 to TRBJ2-2; 9 nucleotides line up with TRBD2. Per germline, CDR1 GTSNPN and CDR2 SVGIG (reference sequence). After removal of 3 bases from V and 0 bases from J, the junction contained 5 bases not matched to a gene. CDR3 length: 16 amino acids.

The CDR3 sequence is CASSDRDRAPNYGYTF. The CDR3 nucleotides read TGTGCCAGCAGTGACCGGGACAGGGCCCCTAACTATGGCTACACCTTC. This chain uses TRBV27 with TRBJ1-2; 9 bases map to TRBD1. Germline values: CDR1 MNHEY, CDR2 SMNVEV (reference sequence). The CDR3 consists of 16 residues. V was clipped by 5 bases and J by 0 bases; unmatched bases: 7.

CDR3 DNA sequence: TGCGCCAGCAGCACCCGACAGGGGGCGGGATATGGCTACACCTTC. It translates to CASSTRQGAGYGYTF. The chain links TRBV5-1 to TRBJ1-2; 10 nucleotides agree with TRBD1. Germline loops: CDR1 SGHRS, CDR2 YFSETQ. CDR3 length: 15 residues. V gave up 4 bases and J gave up 5 bases; unmatched junction bases: 8.

This clone was recorded once. J is TRBJ1-3 and V is TRBV18, with D possibly TRBD1 on 6 matching bases. The CDR3 covers 16 residues. Germline V gene sequence: CDR1 KGHSH, CDR2 LQKENI. V was trimmed by 3 bases and J by 3 bases, leaving 15 bases between them. CDR3 protein: CASSPSGEVFGNTIYF. DNA of the CDR3: TGTGCCAGCTCACCCTCAGGGGAAGTTTTTGGAAACACCATATATTTT.

The genes are TRBV20-1 and TRBJ2-3; no reliable D call. V lost 3 bases to trimming and J lost 4 bases, with 5 bases between them. The length of the CDR3 is 11 residues. Germline V CDR1 and CDR2: DFQATT, SNEGSKA (reference sequence). CDR3 DNA: TGCAGTGCTAGTTGGCCAGATACGCAGTATTTT. It encodes CSASWPDTQYF.

As to this clone: Other nucleotide sequences from this sample produce the same CDR3. The chain employs TRBV29-1 and TRBJ1-1; 8 positions match TRBD1. V lost 6 bases to trimming and J lost 5 bases; unmatched junction nucleotides: 8. Germline values: CDR1 SQVTM, CDR2 ANQGSEA. This CDR3 comprises 13 residues. The CDR3 bases are TGCAGCGTCCTAGGACAGGGTTCAACTGAAGCTTTCTTT. This encodes CSVLGQGSTEAFF.

This chain uses TRBV20-1 with TRBJ1-2, with D perhaps TRBD1 (5 bases). Germline CDR1 is DFQATT and CDR2 is SNEGSKA (reference sequence). CDR3 length: 11 residues. V lost 5 bases and J lost 8, with 12 bases in between. The CDR3 nucleotides read TGCAGTGCTGCAGGGTTTTTAGGCTACACCTTC. This gives the protein CSAAGFLGYTF.

The J gene is TRBJ1-5, the V gene TRBV30, with TRBD1 as a possible D gene (5 bases). The CDR3 length is 20 residues. V was shortened by 1 base and J by 0 bases, with 25 bases between the two germline ends. Germline assignment: CDR1 GTSNPN and CDR2 SVGIG (reference sequence). The CDR3 protein is CAWSGGKETDFLNSNQPQHF. In DNA, the CDR3 is TGTGCCTGGAGTGGCGGAAAGGAGACAGATTTTCTTAATAGCAATCAGCCCCAGCATTTT.

The chain uses TRBV7-2 and TRBJ1-4, with 8 bases that match TRBD1. The CDR3 is 14 residues long. V lost 5 bases to trimming and J lost 7 bases; unmatched junction nucleotides: 6. Germline assignment: CDR1 SGHTA and CDR2 FQGNSA. In DNA form, the CDR3 reads TGTGCCAGCAGCCGTACAGGGGGTAGTGAAAAACTGTTTTTT. This encodes CASSRTGGSEKLFF. Looking up the rest from reference TRBV7-2 and TRBJ1-4 gives the full variable domain: GAGVSQSPSNKVTEKGKDVELRCDPISGHTALYWYRQSLGQGLEFLIYFQGNSAPDKSGLPSDRFSAERTGGSVSTLTIQRTQQEDSAVYLCASSRTGGSEKLFFGSGTQLSVL.

This clone was observed a few times. DNA of the CDR3: TGTGCCAGCAGCAATGGGCCGGGGGGCGGGTTTAATCAGCCCCAGCATTTT. Translated: CASSNGPGGGFNQPQHF. The chain uses TRBV21-1 and TRBJ1-5. TRBV21-1 is a recognized pseudogene. The CDR3 covers 17 residues.

With regard to this clone: The sample holds other DNA sequences that translate to the same CDR3. V and J are TRBV6-1 and TRBJ2-7; D is possibly TRBD2 (5 bases). V lost 6 bases to trimming and J lost 4 bases, with 13 bases between them. The CDR3 is made up of 13 amino acids. Germline V gives CDR1 MNHNS, CDR2 SASEGT. The CDR3 here is CASSTPWRYEQYF. CDR3 bases: TGTGCCAGCAGCACCCCGTGGAGGTACGAGCAGTACTTC.

The sample holds one count of this clone. The chain joins TRBV15 to TRBJ1-1, with 7 positions matching TRBD1. Trimming cost V 1 base and J 7 bases; bases outside gene matches: 9. The CDR3 extends over 15 amino acids. Per germline, CDR1 LNHNV and CDR2 YYDKDF (reference sequence). The CDR3 nucleotides read TGTGCCACCAGCAGAGGGGCGCAGGGGGTGGATGAAGCTTTCTTT. Amino acid sequence: CATSRGAQGVDEAFF.